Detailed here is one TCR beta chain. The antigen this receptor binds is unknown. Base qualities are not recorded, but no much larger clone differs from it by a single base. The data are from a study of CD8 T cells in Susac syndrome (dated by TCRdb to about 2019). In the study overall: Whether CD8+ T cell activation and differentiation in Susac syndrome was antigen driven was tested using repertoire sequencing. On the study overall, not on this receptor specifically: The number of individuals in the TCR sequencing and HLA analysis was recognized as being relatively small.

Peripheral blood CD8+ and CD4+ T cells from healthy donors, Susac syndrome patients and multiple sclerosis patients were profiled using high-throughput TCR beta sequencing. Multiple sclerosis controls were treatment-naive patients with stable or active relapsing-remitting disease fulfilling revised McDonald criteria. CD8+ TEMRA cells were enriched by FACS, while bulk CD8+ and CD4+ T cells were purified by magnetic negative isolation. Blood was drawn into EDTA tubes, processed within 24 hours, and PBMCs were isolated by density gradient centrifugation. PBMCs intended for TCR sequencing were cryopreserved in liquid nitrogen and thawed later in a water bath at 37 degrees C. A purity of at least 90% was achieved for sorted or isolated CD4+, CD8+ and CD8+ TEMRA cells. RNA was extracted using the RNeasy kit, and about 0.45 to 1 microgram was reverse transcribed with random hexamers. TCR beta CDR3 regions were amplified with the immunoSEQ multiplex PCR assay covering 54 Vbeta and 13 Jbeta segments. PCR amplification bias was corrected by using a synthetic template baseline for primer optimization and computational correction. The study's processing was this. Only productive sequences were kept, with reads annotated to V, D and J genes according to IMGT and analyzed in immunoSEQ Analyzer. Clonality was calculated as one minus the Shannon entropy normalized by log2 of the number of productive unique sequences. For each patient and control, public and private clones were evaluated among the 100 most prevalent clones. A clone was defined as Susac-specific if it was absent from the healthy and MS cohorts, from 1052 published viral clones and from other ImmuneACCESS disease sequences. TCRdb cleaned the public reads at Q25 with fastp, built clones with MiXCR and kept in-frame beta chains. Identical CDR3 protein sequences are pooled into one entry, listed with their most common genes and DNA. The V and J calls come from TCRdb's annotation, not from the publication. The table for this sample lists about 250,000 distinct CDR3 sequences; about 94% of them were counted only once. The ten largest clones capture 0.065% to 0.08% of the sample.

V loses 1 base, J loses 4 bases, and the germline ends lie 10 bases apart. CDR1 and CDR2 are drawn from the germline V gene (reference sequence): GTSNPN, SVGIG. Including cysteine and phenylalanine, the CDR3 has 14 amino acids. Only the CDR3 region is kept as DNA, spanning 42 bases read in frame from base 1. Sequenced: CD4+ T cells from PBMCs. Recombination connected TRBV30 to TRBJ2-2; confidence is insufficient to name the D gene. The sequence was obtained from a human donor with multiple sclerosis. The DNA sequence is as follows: TGTGCCTGGAGTGGGGCAGTCACCACCGGGGAGCTGTTTTTT. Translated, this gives CAWSGAVTTGELFF. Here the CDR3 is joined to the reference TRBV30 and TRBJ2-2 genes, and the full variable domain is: SQTIHQWPATLVQPVGSPLSLECTVEGTSNPNLYWYRQAAGRGLQLLFYSVGIGQISSEVPQNLSASRPQDRQFILSSKKLLLSDSGFYLCAWSGAVTTGELFFGEGSRLTVL.